This is a list of T cell receptor beta chains from one sample in a study of technical replicates of blood from several donors. TCRdb's table, derived via immunoSEQ multiplex PCR, lists solely in-frame clones and lacks some. Among more than 65,000 clones listed, just under 95% were seen once. The sample consisted of T cells isolated from PBMCs. These receptors were obtained from a human donor in good health. The CDR3 runs from the conserved cysteine through the conserved F or W. D genes are given only for firm matches. Not every row has a clone size; where given, it reads once, few, many or a size class.

v_call: TRBV2
d_call: TRBD1
j_call: TRBJ1-3
clone_size: .
cdr3_length: 15
cdr3_aa: CASSMGQGSGNTIYF
cdr3_nt: TGTGCCAGCAGTATGGGACAGGGGTCTGGAAACACCATATATTTT

v_call: TRBV4-3
d_call: .
j_call: TRBJ1-1
clone_size: few
cdr3_length: 15
cdr3_aa: CASSQTPRGNTEAFF
cdr3_nt: TGCGCCAGCAGCCAAACCCCCAGGGGTAACACTGAAGCTTTCTTT

v_call: TRBV5-6
d_call: TRBD1
j_call: TRBJ2-1
clone_size: .
cdr3_length: 15
cdr3_aa: CASRSQGGTYNEQFF
cdr3_nt: TGTGCCAGCAGATCACAGGGGGGCACCTACAATGAGCAGTTCTTC

v_call: TRBV28
d_call: TRBD2
j_call: TRBJ2-3
clone_size: .
cdr3_length: 15
cdr3_aa: CASWTSGSGTDTQYF
cdr3_nt: TGTGCCAGCTGGACTAGCGGGAGCGGCACAGATACGCAGTATTTT

v_call: TRBV5-1
d_call: TRBD2
j_call: TRBJ2-3
clone_size: .
cdr3_length: 14
cdr3_aa: CATRREGRADTQYF
cdr3_nt: TGCGCCACCAGACGGGAGGGCCGCGCAGATACGCAGTATTTT

v_call: TRBV6-6
d_call: .
j_call: TRBJ1-5
clone_size: .
cdr3_length: 12
cdr3_aa: CASSYSREPQHF
cdr3_nt: TGTGCCAGCAGTTACTCGAGGGAGCCCCAGCATTTT

v_call: TRBV9
d_call: TRBD2
j_call: TRBJ2-2
clone_size: .
cdr3_length: 17
cdr3_aa: CASSVGTSGANTGELFF
cdr3_nt: TGTGCCAGCAGCGTAGGGACTAGCGGGGCTAACACCGGGGAGCTGTTTTTT

v_call: TRBV14
d_call: TRBD2
j_call: TRBJ2-1
clone_size: .
cdr3_length: 14
cdr3_aa: CASSPQRGHNEQFF
cdr3_nt: TGTGCCAGCAGCCCCCAGCGGGGGCACAATGAGCAGTTCTTC

v_call: TRBV7-7
d_call: .
j_call: TRBJ2-5
clone_size: .
cdr3_length: 13
cdr3_aa: CASSLKALQTQYF
cdr3_nt: TGTGCCAGCAGCTTAAAAGCTCTCCAGACCCAGTACTTC

v_call: TRBV10-1
d_call: TRBD1
j_call: TRBJ1-4
clone_size: once
cdr3_length: 15
cdr3_aa: CASSEGGGRDEKLFF
cdr3_nt: TGCGCCAGCAGTGAGGGAGGGGGCAGGGATGAAAAACTGTTTTTT

v_call: TRBV10-2
d_call: .
j_call: TRBJ2-7
clone_size: .
cdr3_length: 13
cdr3_aa: CASSGGVGNEQYF
cdr3_nt: TGCGCCAGCAGTGGGGGAGTGGGGAACGAGCAGTACTTC

v_call: TRBV30
d_call: .
j_call: TRBJ1-4
clone_size: .
cdr3_length: 14
cdr3_aa: CAWTQGPLGEKLFF
cdr3_nt: TGTGCCTGGACTCAGGGCCCTTTGGGTGAAAAACTGTTTTTT

v_call: TRBV9
d_call: TRBD2
j_call: TRBJ2-3
clone_size: .
cdr3_length: 16
cdr3_aa: CASSVTGGLSTDTQYF
cdr3_nt: TGTGCCAGCAGCGTGACGGGAGGCTTGAGCACAGATACGCAGTATTTT

v_call: TRBV19
d_call: .
j_call: TRBJ1-1
clone_size: .
cdr3_length: 14
cdr3_aa: CASSTLPRVPEAFF
cdr3_nt: TGTGCCAGTAGTACCCTCCCCCGGGTACCAGAAGCTTTCTTT

v_call: TRBV28
d_call: .
j_call: TRBJ1-2
clone_size: .
cdr3_length: 11
cdr3_aa: CAAHQAWGYTF
cdr3_nt: TGTGCCGCACATCAGGCGTGGGGCTACACCTTC

v_call: TRBV5-1
d_call: .
j_call: TRBJ2-1
clone_size: .
cdr3_length: 15
cdr3_aa: CASSLFRYSYNEQFF
cdr3_nt: TGCGCCAGCAGCTTATTCAGGTACTCCTACAATGAGCAGTTCTTC

v_call: TRBV10-3
d_call: .
j_call: TRBJ1-1
clone_size: .
cdr3_length: 12
cdr3_aa: CAIKGRGTEAFF
cdr3_nt: TGTGCCATCAAGGGGCGGGGCACTGAAGCTTTCTTT

v_call: TRBV29-1
d_call: TRBD1
j_call: TRBJ1-1
clone_size: .
cdr3_length: 13
cdr3_aa: CSVDRKMNTEAFF
cdr3_nt: TGCAGCGTGGACAGGAAAATGAACACTGAAGCTTTCTTT

v_call: TRBV5-6
d_call: TRBD2
j_call: TRBJ2-7
clone_size: .
cdr3_length: 15
cdr3_aa: CASSLRSGRSHEQYF
cdr3_nt: TGTGCCAGCAGCTTGAGAAGCGGGAGGTCACACGAGCAGTACTTC

v_call: TRBV7-9
d_call: .
j_call: TRBJ2-7
clone_size: once
cdr3_length: 13
cdr3_aa: CASSSDSPYEQYF
cdr3_nt: TGTGCCAGCAGCTCAGACAGCCCCTACGAGCAGTACTTC

v_call: TRBV28
d_call: TRBD1
j_call: TRBJ1-1
clone_size: .
cdr3_length: 14
cdr3_aa: CASSETQGGTEAFF
cdr3_nt: TGTGCCAGCAGTGAGACCCAGGGGGGCACTGAAGCTTTCTTT

v_call: TRBV30
d_call: .
j_call: TRBJ1-5
clone_size: few
cdr3_length: 15
cdr3_aa: CAWSLGEDSNQPQHF
cdr3_nt: TGTGCCTGGAGCTTAGGGGAGGATAGCAATCAGCCCCAGCATTTT

v_call: TRBV20-1
d_call: TRBD1
j_call: TRBJ2-5
clone_size: .
cdr3_length: 11
cdr3_aa: CSVNRGETQYF
cdr3_nt: TGCAGTGTTAACAGGGGGGAGACCCAGTACTTC

v_call: TRBV11-3
d_call: .
j_call: TRBJ1-2
clone_size: .
cdr3_length: 14
cdr3_aa: CASILRVKNYGYTF
cdr3_nt: TGTGCCAGCATTCTCAGGGTTAAAAACTATGGCTACACCTTC

v_call: TRBV28
d_call: .
j_call: TRBJ1-2
clone_size: .
cdr3_length: 12
cdr3_aa: CATIQGSYGYTF
cdr3_nt: TGTGCCACAATTCAGGGGTCTTATGGCTACACCTTC

v_call: TRBV10-1
d_call: TRBD1
j_call: TRBJ1-1
clone_size: .
cdr3_length: 14
cdr3_aa: CASSATGAPVEAFF
cdr3_nt: TGCGCCAGCAGTGCTACAGGGGCCCCCGTAGAAGCTTTCTTT

v_call: TRBV7-9
d_call: .
j_call: TRBJ2-3
clone_size: once
cdr3_length: 16
cdr3_aa: CASRPLEGTSTDTQYF
cdr3_nt: TGTGCCAGCAGACCCCTGGAGGGGACTAGCACAGATACGCAGTATTTT

v_call: TRBV5-4
d_call: .
j_call: TRBJ2-2
clone_size: .
cdr3_length: 12
cdr3_aa: CASSFRTGELFF
cdr3_nt: TGTGCCAGCAGCTTCAGAACCGGGGAGCTGTTTTTT

v_call: TRBV2
d_call: .
j_call: TRBJ2-1
clone_size: .
cdr3_length: 12
cdr3_aa: CASSEEKRDQFF
cdr3_nt: TGTGCCAGCAGTGAAGAAAAACGAGATCAGTTCTTC

v_call: TRBV27
d_call: .
j_call: TRBJ1-2
clone_size: .
cdr3_length: 14
cdr3_aa: CASSLPGGADGYTF
cdr3_nt: TGTGCCAGCAGTTTACCGGGGGGAGCAGACGGCTACACCTTC

v_call: TRBV28
d_call: .
j_call: TRBJ2-2
clone_size: .
cdr3_length: 15
cdr3_aa: CASSLSLAVAGELFF
cdr3_nt: TGTGCCAGCAGTTTATCACTCGCTGTCGCCGGGGAGCTGTTTTTT

v_call: TRBV5-4
d_call: TRBD1
j_call: TRBJ1-1
clone_size: .
cdr3_length: 14
cdr3_aa: CASSSQGVNTEAFF
cdr3_nt: TGTGCCAGCAGCTCGCAGGGGGTGAACACTGAAGCTTTCTTT

v_call: TRBV5-4
d_call: .
j_call: TRBJ1-1
clone_size: .
cdr3_length: 14
cdr3_aa: CASSFGQTDTEAFF
cdr3_nt: TGTGCCAGCAGCTTCGGACAGACCGACACTGAAGCTTTCTTT

v_call: TRBV11-2
d_call: .
j_call: TRBJ2-7
clone_size: .
cdr3_length: 12
cdr3_aa: CASSSTGHEQYF
cdr3_nt: TGTGCCAGCAGCTCAACAGGGCACGAGCAGTACTTC

v_call: TRBV7-9
d_call: .
j_call: TRBJ2-7
clone_size: .
cdr3_length: 16
cdr3_aa: CASSLRLRTATYEQYF
cdr3_nt: TGTGCCAGCAGCTTAAGGCTGAGGACAGCTACCTACGAGCAGTACTTC

v_call: TRBV11-2
d_call: TRBD2
j_call: TRBJ2-7
clone_size: once
cdr3_length: 16
cdr3_aa: CASSPDPSGSSYEQYF
cdr3_nt: TGTGCCAGCAGCCCCGATCCTAGCGGGAGCTCCTACGAGCAGTACTTC

v_call: TRBV4-3
d_call: .
j_call: TRBJ2-6
clone_size: medium-sized
cdr3_length: 16
cdr3_aa: CASSQDGSSGANVLTF
cdr3_nt: TGCGCCAGCAGCCAAGATGGGAGCTCTGGGGCCAACGTCCTGACTTTC

v_call: TRBV2
d_call: .
j_call: TRBJ2-2
clone_size: .
cdr3_length: 14
cdr3_aa: CASIRESGTGELFF
cdr3_nt: TGTGCCAGTATACGGGAGTCGGGCACCGGGGAGCTGTTTTTT

v_call: TRBV28
d_call: TRBD1
j_call: TRBJ1-3
clone_size: .
cdr3_length: 16
cdr3_aa: CASSEPGQGFGNTIYF
cdr3_nt: TGTGCCAGCAGCGAACCGGGACAGGGATTTGGAAACACCATATATTTT

v_call: TRBV5-8
d_call: TRBD2
j_call: TRBJ2-7
clone_size: .
cdr3_length: 19
cdr3_aa: CASSPQVYLQAGTSYEQYF
cdr3_nt: TGTGCCAGCAGCCCGCAGGTTTATTTACAGGCCGGGACTAGCTACGAGCAGTACTTC